This T cell receptor (beta chain) was observed in a study of CD8+CD57+ T cells in acquired aplastic anemia. Study overall: Sorting CD4+ and CD8+ cells gave DNA averaging around 3 ug. Study findings and constraints: With respect to CD8+ Simpson's diversity, patients and controls did not differ significantly.

This clonotype came up once. What it binds is unknown. V was shortened by 9 bases and J by 8 bases, with 13 bases between the two germline ends. From germline, CDR1 is SGHVS and CDR2 FNYEAQ. There are 11 residues in the CDR3. Genomic DNA constituted the template upon which TCR beta VDJ and CDR3 profiling was performed. TCRdb re-called the reads through MiXCR, storing one row per CDR3 protein. The sample lists approximately 98,000 distinct CDR3 sequences, around 62% seen once, with about 62% in the top ten. Sequencing was done on patients that had shown CD8+CD57+ cell expansion by flow cytometry. The cohort consisted entirely of patients having severe acquired aplastic anemia.

The clonotype originates from a human donor with aplastic anemia. The specimen sequenced was sorted CD4+, CD8+, or CD8+CD57+ T cells (not recorded which) from PBMCs. The chain couples TRBV7-6 to TRBJ1-2; the D gene is possibly TRBD1 (6 bases). CDR3 sequence: CASLYREGYTF. The CDR3 DNA sequence: TGTGCCAGTTTGTACAGGGAAGGCTACACCTTC.